These 14 T cell receptor beta chains were all obtained from the same sample, sequenced in a study of cytomegalovirus exposure and HLA in healthy donors. A multiplex PCR was run with 60 Vbeta primers and 13 Jbeta primers. Sequencing used immunoSEQ multiplex PCR; TCRdb keeps in-frame clones, though not all of them. The sample contains just under 250,000 clones, around 80% of which appear only once. The sequencing input was PBMCs. Source of these receptors: a woman in her thirties or forties in good health and CMV-seropositive.

This chain connects TRBV5-4 to TRBJ2-1, with D possibly TRBD2 on 5 matching bases. This CDR3 contains 15 residues. Trimming pared 0 bases from V and 7 bases from J, leaving 14 bases between. In germline, CDR1 is SGHNT, CDR2 YYREEE (reference sequence). As DNA, the CDR3 is TGTGCCAGCAGCTTGGTACTAGTTCAAGGGAATGAGCAGTTCTTC. Protein: CASSLVLVQGNEQFF.

The genes are TRBV1 and TRBJ2-7; TRBD1 was called by the table and not checked on the DNA. TRBV1 counts as a pseudogene. This CDR3 has 16 residues. For the CDR3, the DNA is TGCACCAGCAGCCGCGATAGGGGGTGGGGCTCCTACGAGCAGTACTTC. Translation: CTSSRDRGWGSYEQYF.

This clone was recorded only once. The chain links TRBV5-1 to TRBJ2-7; TRBD1 agrees at 12 bases. The junction had 11 bases not matched to a gene; V was cut back by 5 bases and J by 5 bases. The CDR3 loop spans 16 amino acids. Germline V gene data show CDR1 as SGHRS and CDR2 as YFSETQ. The CDR3 reads CASRLAGTGGIDEQYF. Written as DNA, the CDR3 is TGCGCCAGCAGACTAGCCGGGACAGGGGGCATCGACGAGCAGTACTTC.

This chain links TRBV29-1 with TRBJ1-1; TRBD1 agrees at 8 bases. Germline V CDR1 and CDR2: SQVTM, ANQGSEA. The CDR3 contains 15 residues. The trim removed 2 bases at V and 5 bases at J, leaving 10 bases unmatched. The CDR3 DNA is TGCAGCGTTGAAAGTTGGACAGGGAGGGCAACTGAAGCTTTCTTT. Protein sequence: CSVESWTGRATEAFF.

This sequence joins TRBV25-1 and TRBJ2-7, with 9 bases identical to TRBD1. V dropped 5 bases and J dropped 3; count of bases not matched to a gene: 5. The CDR3 covers 14 residues. Germline V gene data show CDR1 as MGHDK and CDR2 as SYGVNS. CDR3 protein: CASSRGQGFYEQYF. CDR3 DNA sequence: TGTGCCAGCAGTAGAGGACAGGGGTTCTACGAGCAGTACTTC.

The J gene is TRBJ2-1, the V gene TRBV4-2, with 12 bases identical to TRBD2. Germline V lookup: CDR1 LGHNA, CDR2 YNFKEQ. V gave up 1 base and J gave up 5 bases; unmatched junction bases: 6. The CDR3 contains 17 residues. The CDR3 region has the DNA TGTGCCAGCAGCCAAGTACTAGCGGGAGGAACCCACAATGAGCAGTTCTTC. Translated, it gives CASSQVLAGGTHNEQFF.

The chain couples TRBV11-3 to TRBJ2-5; TRBD2 aligns across 12 bases. The CDR3 is 20 residues long. Per the germline V gene, CDR1 is SGHNT and CDR2 is YENEEA. V was clipped by 5 bases and J by 0 bases; unmatched bases: 16. The CDR3 here is CASSPGRTPTSGSNQETQYF. The CDR3 DNA reads as TGTGCCAGCAGCCCCGGCCGGACACCGACTAGCGGGAGCAACCAAGAGACCCAGTACTTC.

The chain has TRBV6-6 and TRBJ1-2, with 8 bases lining up with TRBD1. Germline-derived CDR1 and CDR2 are MNHNY and SVGAGI (reference sequence). V was clipped by 5 bases and J by 0 bases; unmatched bases: 5. The CDR3 consists of 15 residues. The CDR3 sequence: CASSLQGGTNYGYTF. CDR3 nucleotide sequence: TGTGCCAGCAGTCTACAGGGGGGAACTAACTATGGCTACACCTTC.

The V and J genes are TRBV29-1 and TRBJ1-2, with D hard to call. This CDR3 spans 14 amino acids. Trimming shortened V by 4 bases and J by 5 bases, and 17 bases separated the two germline ends. Germline V gives CDR1 SQVTM, CDR2 ANQGSEA. CDR3 sequence reads: CSVGPTSRWYGYTF. DNA for the CDR3: TGCAGCGTTGGGCCAACATCCCGCTGGTATGGCTACACCTTC.

The V gene is TRBV4-2, the J gene TRBJ2-7, with 7 bases that match TRBD1. J was trimmed by 6 bases and V by 3 bases; bases with no gene match: 5. The CDR3 is 13 residues long. CDR1 and CDR2 (germline): LGHNA, YNFKEQ. The CDR3 DNA sequence: TGTGCCAGCAGCCAGTCTAGGGGGCGCGAGCAGTACTTC. This gives the protein CASSQSRGREQYF.

The chain has TRBV7-2 and TRBJ2-4; 11 bases agree with TRBD2. Germline V gives CDR1 SGHTA, CDR2 FQGNSA. This CDR3 contains 16 residues. V was clipped by 4 bases and J by 3 bases; unmatched bases: 5. As DNA, the CDR3 is TGTGCCAGCAGCTCCCTAGCGGGAGGAATCAAAAACATTCAGTACTTC. It codes for CASSSLAGGIKNIQYF.

The chain carries TRBV6-1 and TRBJ1-1; a possible D gene is TRBD1 (6 bases). Germline values: CDR1 MNHNS, CDR2 SASEGT. Trimming stripped 3 bases from V and 4 bases from J, with 9 bases between. The CDR3 consists of 13 residues. DNA of the CDR3: TGTGCCAGCAGTGAGGGGGCGCCCACTGAAGCTTTCTTT. Protein sequence: CASSEGAPTEAFF.

The chain has TRBV7-2 and TRBJ1-1; TRBD1 matches 7 bases. The CDR3 runs 17 residues. CDR1 SGHTA and CDR2 FQGNSA come from the germline V gene. The ends lost 4 bases at V and 3 bases at J; junction bases unmatched: 14. The CDR3 protein is CASSSTGYYGLDTEAFF. DNA for the CDR3: TGTGCCAGCAGCTCGACAGGGTATTATGGGTTGGACACTGAAGCTTTCTTT.

The chain is built from TRBV5-8 and TRBJ2-6, with D tentatively TRBD1 (6 bases). The V gene lost 0 bases and the J gene lost 4 bases, with 14 bases spanning the gap. The CDR3 runs to 17 residues. Per the germline V gene, CDR1 is SGHTS and CDR2 is YDEGEE. In DNA form, the CDR3 reads TGTGCCAGCAGCTTGGTGACACAGGGAAAGGGGGCCAACGTCCTGACTTTC. As protein: CASSLVTQGKGANVLTF.